The source of this TCR beta chain is a study of cytomegalovirus exposure and HLA in healthy donors. Study findings and constraints: Further analysis was carried out later, and it showed several of the most significant clusters appearing linked to common viral pathogens. Among the sequence variants, a highly shared cluster was likely an artifact of sequencing.

About this clone: The antigen is not known.

Trimming removed 6 bases at V and 8 bases at J, with 20 bases between. This CDR3 has 15 residues. Germline V lookup: CDR1 MNHEY, CDR2 SVGAGI. The PCR made use of 60 Vbeta and 13 Jbeta primers. TCRdb's copy holds only in-frame clones and misses some; the assay was immunoSEQ multiplex PCR. The sample totals around 70,000 clones. The sample was PBMCs. The source of this sequence is a man aged 35-49 years in good health and CMV-seronegative. V and J are TRBV6-5 and TRBJ2-1; no definite D call. The chain's CDR3 is CASSPQWWSVHEQFF. CDR3 sequence (DNA): TGTGCCAGCAGCCCCCAGTGGTGGAGCGTGCATGAGCAGTTCTTC.